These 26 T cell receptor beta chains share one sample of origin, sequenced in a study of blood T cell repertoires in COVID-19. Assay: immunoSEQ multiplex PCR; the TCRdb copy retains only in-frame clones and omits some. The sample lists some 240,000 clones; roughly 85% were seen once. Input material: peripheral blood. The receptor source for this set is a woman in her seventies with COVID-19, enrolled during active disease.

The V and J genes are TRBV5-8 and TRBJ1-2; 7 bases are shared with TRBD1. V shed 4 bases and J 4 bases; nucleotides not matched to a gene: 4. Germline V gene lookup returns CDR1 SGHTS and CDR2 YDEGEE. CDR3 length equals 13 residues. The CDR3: CASSRQGGYGYTF. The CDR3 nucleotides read TGTGCCAGCAGCCGACAGGGCGGCTATGGCTACACCTTC.

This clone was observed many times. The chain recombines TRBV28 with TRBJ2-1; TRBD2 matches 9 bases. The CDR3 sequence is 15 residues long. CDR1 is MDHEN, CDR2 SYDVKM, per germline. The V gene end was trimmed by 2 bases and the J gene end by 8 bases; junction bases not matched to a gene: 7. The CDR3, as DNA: TGTGCCAGCAGTTTAACGGGACTAGCATCGGATGAGCAGTTCTTC. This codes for CASSLTGLASDEQFF.

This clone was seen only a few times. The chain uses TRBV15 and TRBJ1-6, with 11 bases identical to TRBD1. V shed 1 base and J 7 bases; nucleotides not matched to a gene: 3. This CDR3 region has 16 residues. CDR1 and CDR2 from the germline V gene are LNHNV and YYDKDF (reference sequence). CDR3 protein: CATSRGTGGNNSPLHF. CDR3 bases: TGTGCCACCAGCAGAGGGACAGGGGGCAACAATTCACCCCTCCACTTT. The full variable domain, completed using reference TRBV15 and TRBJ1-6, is DAMVIQNPRYQVTQFGKPVTLSCSQTLNHNVMYWYQQKSSQAPKLLFHYYDKDFNNEADTPDNFQSRRPNTSFCFLDIRSPGLGDTAMYLCATSRGTGGNNSPLHFGNGTRLTVT.

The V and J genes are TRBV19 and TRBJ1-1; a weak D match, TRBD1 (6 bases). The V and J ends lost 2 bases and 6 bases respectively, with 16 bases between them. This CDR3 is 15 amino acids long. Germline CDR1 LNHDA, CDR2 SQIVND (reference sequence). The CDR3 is CASSISQGSDAEAFF. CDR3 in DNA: TGTGCCAGTAGTATAAGTCAGGGGAGCGACGCTGAAGCTTTCTTT.

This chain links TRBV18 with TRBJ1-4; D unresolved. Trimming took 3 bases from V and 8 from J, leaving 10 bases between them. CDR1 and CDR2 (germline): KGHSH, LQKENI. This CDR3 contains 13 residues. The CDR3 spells CASSPPGKEKLFF. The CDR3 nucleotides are TGTGCCAGCTCACCTCCAGGAAAAGAAAAACTGTTTTTT. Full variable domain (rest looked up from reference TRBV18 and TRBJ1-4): NAGVMQNPRHLVRRRGQEARLRCSPMKGHSHVYWYRQLPEEGLKFMVYLQKENIIDESGMPKERFSAEFPKEGPSILRIQQVVRGDSAAYFCASSPPGKEKLFFGSGTQLSVL.

The CDR3 here is CASSLALGQGYEQYF. In nucleotides, the CDR3 is TGTGCCAGCAGCTTAGCGCTTGGACAGGGCTACGAGCAGTACTTC. The J gene is TRBJ2-7, the V gene TRBV11-1, with 8 nucleotides matching TRBD1. CDR1 is SGHAT and CDR2 is FQDESV in the germline V gene (reference sequence). Germline trimming cut 0 bases from V and 3 bases from J; bases unmatched to any gene: 4. This CDR3 has 15 residues.

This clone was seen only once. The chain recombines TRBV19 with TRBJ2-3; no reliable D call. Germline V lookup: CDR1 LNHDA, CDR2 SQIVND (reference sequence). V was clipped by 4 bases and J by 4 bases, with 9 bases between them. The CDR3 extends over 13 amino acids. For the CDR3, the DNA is TGTGCCAGTAGTAGTCTTTCGGCAGATACGCAGTATTTT. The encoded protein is CASSSLSADTQYF.

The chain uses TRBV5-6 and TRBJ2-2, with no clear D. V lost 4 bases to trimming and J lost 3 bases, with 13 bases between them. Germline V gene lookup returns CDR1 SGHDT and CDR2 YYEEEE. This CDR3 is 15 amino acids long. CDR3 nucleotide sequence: TGTGCCAGCAGCGTACCCATGGGCCACACCGGGGAGCTGTTTTTT. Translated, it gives CASSVPMGHTGELFF.

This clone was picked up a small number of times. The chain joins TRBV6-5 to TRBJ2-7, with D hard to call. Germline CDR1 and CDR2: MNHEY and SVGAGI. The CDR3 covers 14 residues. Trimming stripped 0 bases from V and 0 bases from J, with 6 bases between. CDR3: CASSYSGSSYEQYF. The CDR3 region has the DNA TGTGCCAGCAGTTACTCTGGCAGCTCCTACGAGCAGTACTTC.

This CDR3 is CASSLGAGGPSDTQYF. The CDR3 DNA follows: TGTGCCAGCAGCTTGGGAGCGGGGGGGCCCTCAGATACGCAGTATTTT. This sequence joins TRBV7-3 and TRBJ2-3, with 10 bases lining up with TRBD2. The V gene end was trimmed by 3 bases and the J gene end by 4 bases; junction bases not matched to a gene: 7. This CDR3 contains 16 residues. Germline V gene lookup returns CDR1 SGHTA and CDR2 FQGTGA.

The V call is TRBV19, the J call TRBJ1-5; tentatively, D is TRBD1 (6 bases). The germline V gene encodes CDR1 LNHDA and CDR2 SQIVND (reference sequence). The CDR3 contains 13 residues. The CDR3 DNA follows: TGTGCTACTACGGACAGTAGCAATCAGCCCCAGCATTTT. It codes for CATTDSSNQPQHF. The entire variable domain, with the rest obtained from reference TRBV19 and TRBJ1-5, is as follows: DGGITQSPKYLFRKEGQNVTLSCEQNLNHDAMYWYRQDPGQGLRLIYYSQIVNDFQKGDIAEGYSVSREKKESFPLTVTSAQKNPTAFYLCATTDSSNQPQHFGDGTRLSIL.

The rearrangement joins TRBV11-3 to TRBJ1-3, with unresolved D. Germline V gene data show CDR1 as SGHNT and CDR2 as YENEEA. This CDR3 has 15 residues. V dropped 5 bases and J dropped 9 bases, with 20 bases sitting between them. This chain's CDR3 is CASSREEASSGTIYF. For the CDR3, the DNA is TGTGCCAGCAGCCGAGAAGAGGCATCTAGCGGCACCATATATTTT.

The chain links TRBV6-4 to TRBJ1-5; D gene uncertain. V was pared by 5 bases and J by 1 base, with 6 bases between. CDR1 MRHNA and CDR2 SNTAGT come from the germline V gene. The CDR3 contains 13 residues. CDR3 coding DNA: TGTGCCAGCAGTCTCGGGAGCAATCAGCCCCAGCATTTT. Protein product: CASSLGSNQPQHF.

The CDR3 spells CASSNGAGPVYGYTF. CDR3 coding DNA: TGTGCCAGCAGCAACGGAGCGGGACCGGTCTATGGCTACACCTTC. The chain couples TRBV21-1 to TRBJ1-2. TRBV21-1 is a pseudogene segment. The CDR3 consists of 15 residues.

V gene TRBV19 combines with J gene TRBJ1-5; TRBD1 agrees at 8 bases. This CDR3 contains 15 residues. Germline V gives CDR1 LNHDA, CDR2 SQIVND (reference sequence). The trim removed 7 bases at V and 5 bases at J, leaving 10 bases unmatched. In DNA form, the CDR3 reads TGTGCCAGTATAGGGGCAGGGGGCTCGGATCAGCCCCAGCATTTT. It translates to CASIGAGGSDQPQHF.

In DNA form, the CDR3 reads TGTGCCAGCAGTTACTCACCCAGGGTTGACTATGGCTACACCTTC. Translating it yields CASSYSPRVDYGYTF. This chain joins TRBV6-5 and TRBJ1-2, with D possibly being TRBD1 (5 bases). The germline V gene encodes CDR1 MNHEY and CDR2 SVGAGI. CDR3 size: 15 residues. Trimming shortened V by 0 bases and J by 3 bases, and 11 bases separated the two germline ends.

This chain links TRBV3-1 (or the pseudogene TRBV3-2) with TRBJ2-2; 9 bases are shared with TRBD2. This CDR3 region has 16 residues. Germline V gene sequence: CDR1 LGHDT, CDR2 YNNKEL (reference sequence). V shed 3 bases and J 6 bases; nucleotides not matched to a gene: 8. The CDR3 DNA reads TGTGCCAGCAGCCACGGGACTAGCCCTCTTTCCGGGGAGCTGTTTTTT. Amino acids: CASSHGTSPLSGELFF.

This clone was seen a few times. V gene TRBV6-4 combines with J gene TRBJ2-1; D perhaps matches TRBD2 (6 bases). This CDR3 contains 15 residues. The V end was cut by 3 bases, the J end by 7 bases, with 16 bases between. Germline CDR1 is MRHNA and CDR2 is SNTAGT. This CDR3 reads CASSDTGRRGNEQFF. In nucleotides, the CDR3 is TGTGCCAGCAGTGATACTGGTCGCCGGGGGAATGAGCAGTTCTTC.

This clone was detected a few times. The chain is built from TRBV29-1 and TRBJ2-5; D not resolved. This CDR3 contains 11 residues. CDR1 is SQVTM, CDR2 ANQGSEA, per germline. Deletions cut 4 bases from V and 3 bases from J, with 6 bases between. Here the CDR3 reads CSVVEKETQYF. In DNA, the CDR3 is TGCAGCGTTGTTGAGAAAGAGACCCAGTACTTC.

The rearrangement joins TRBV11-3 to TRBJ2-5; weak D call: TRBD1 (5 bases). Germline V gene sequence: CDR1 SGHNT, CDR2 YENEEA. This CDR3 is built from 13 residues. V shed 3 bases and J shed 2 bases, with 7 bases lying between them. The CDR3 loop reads CASSFTGQETQYF. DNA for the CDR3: TGTGCCAGCAGCTTTACAGGACAAGAGACCCAGTACTTC.

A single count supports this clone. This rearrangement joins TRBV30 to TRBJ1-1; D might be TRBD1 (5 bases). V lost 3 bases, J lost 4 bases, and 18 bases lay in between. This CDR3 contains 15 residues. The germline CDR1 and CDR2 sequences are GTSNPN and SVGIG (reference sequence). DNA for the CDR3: TGTGCCTGGAGCGCTATAAGGGGTCAGGGCACTGAAGCTTTCTTT. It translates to CAWSAIRGQGTEAFF.

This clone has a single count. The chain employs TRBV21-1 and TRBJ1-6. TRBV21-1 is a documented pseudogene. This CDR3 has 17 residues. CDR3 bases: TGTGCCAGCAGCAAATGGCGGGGCAGGGAGGGCAATTCACCCCTCCACTTT. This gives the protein CASSKWRGREGNSPLHF.

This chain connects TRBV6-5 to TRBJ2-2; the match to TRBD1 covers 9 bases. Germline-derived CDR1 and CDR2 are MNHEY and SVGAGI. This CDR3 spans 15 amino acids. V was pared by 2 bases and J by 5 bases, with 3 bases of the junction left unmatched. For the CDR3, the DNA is TGTGCCAGCAGTTACCGGGACAGGGCGACCGGGGAGCTGTTTTTT. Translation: CASSYRDRATGELFF.

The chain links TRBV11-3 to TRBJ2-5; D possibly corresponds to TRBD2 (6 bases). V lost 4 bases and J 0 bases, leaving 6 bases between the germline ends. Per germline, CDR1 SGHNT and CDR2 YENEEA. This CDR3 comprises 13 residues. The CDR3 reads CASSWGDQETQYF. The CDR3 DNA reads TGTGCCAGCAGCTGGGGGGACCAAGAGACCCAGTACTTC. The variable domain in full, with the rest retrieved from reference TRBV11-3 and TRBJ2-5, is EAGVVQSPRYKIIEKKQPVAFWCNPISGHNTLYWYLQNLGQGPELLIRYENEEAVDDSQLPKDRFSAERLKGVDSTLKIQPAELGDSAVYLCASSWGDQETQYFGPGTRLLVL.

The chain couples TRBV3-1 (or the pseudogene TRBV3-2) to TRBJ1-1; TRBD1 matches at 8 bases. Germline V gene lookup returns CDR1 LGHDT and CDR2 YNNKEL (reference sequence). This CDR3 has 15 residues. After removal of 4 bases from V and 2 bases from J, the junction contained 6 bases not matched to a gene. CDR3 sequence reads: CASSLLQGANTEAFF. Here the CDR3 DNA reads TGTGCCAGCAGCCTCCTCCAGGGGGCAAACACTGAAGCTTTCTTT.

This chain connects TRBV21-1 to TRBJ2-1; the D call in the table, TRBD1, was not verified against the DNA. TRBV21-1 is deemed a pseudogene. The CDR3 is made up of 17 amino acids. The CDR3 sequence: CASSPRTGTNGGYEQFF. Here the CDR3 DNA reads TGTGCCAGCAGCCCCCGCACCGGGACCAATGGGGGCTATGAGCAGTTCTTC.